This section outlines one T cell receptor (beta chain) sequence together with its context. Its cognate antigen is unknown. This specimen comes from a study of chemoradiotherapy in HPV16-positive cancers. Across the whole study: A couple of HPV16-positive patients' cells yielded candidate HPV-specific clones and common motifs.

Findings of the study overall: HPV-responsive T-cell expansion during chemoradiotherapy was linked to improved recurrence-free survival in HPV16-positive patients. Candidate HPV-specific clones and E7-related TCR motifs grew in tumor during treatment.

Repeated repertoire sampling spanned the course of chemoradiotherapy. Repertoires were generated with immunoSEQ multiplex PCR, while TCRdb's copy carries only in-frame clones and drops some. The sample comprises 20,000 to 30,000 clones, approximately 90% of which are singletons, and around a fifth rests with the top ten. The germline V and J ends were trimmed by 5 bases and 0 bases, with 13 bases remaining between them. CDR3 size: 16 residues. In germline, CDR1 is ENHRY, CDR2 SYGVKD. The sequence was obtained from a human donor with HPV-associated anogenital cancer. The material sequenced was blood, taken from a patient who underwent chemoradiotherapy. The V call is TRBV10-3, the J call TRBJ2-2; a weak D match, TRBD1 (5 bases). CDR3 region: CAISTGSSTNTGELFF. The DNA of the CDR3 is TGTGCCATCAGTACAGGTTCATCTACGAACACCGGGGAGCTGTTTTTT.